Listed below are T cell receptor beta chains from one sample, sequenced in a study of technical replicates of blood from a handful of donors. Profiled with immunoSEQ multiplex PCR; TCRdb holds only in-frame clones, not every one. The sample contains around 97,000 clones, approximately 95% of which appear only once. The sample consisted of T cells isolated from PBMCs. Receptors were obtained from a human donor in good health. Both conserved end residues are part of each CDR3. The D gene is left open where the match is weak. Size values are once, few and many counts, or a class for expanded clones, and some rows have none.

d_call	v_call	clone_size	j_call	cdr3_nt	cdr3_aa
TRBD2	TRBV5-6	NA	TRBJ2-3	TGTGCCAGCAGCTTTAGGGATAGCGGGGTTATTAATACGCAGTATTTT	CASSFRDSGVINTQYF
NA	TRBV11-3	NA	TRBJ2-1	TGTGCCAGCAGCTTGGCTAGCTCCTACAATGAGCAGTTCTTC	CASSLASSYNEQFF
TRBD1	TRBV28	NA	TRBJ2-7	TGTGCCAGCATAGAACAGGGGGCCTACGAGCAGTACTTC	CASIEQGAYEQYF
TRBD1	TRBV19	NA	TRBJ1-5	TGTGCCAGTAGCCTGAACAGGGGAGGTCAGCCCCAGCATTTT	CASSLNRGGQPQHF
NA	TRBV5-4	NA	TRBJ2-2	TGTGCCAGCACAAAGAACACCGGGGAGCTGTTTTTT	CASTKNTGELFF
NA	TRBV27	NA	TRBJ2-7	TGTGCCAGCATTCATCGGAGCGAGCAGTACTTC	CASIHRSEQYF
NA	TRBV6-6	NA	TRBJ2-3	TGTGCCAGCGGGGCGGGGTCATCTAGCACAGATACGCAGTATTTT	CASGAGSSSTDTQYF
TRBD2	TRBV2	NA	TRBJ2-1	TGTGCCAGCAGTGACCCCAGCGGGAGTTGGCGGGAGGACGGCGATGAGCAGTTCTTC	CASSDPSGSWREDGDEQFF
TRBD2	TRBV9	NA	TRBJ2-7	TGTGCCAGCAGCGTGGGACTAGCGGGAGTCTCCTACGAGCAGTACTTC	CASSVGLAGVSYEQYF
NA	TRBV12-2	once	TRBJ1-5	TGTGCAAGTCGCTTAGACCTACCCTTTACAGGTAGCAATCAGCCCCAGCATTTT	CASRLDLPFTGSNQPQHF
TRBD2	TRBV10-1	NA	TRBJ2-3	TGCGCCAGCAGTGGGATAGCGGGGCCCACAGATACGCAGTATTTT	CASSGIAGPTDTQYF
TRBD2	TRBV6-5	NA	TRBJ2-1	TGTGCCAGCAGTTATACCAAACCGGGACTAATAAATGAGCAGTTCTTC	CASSYTKPGLINEQFF
TRBD1	TRBV27	once	TRBJ2-1	TGTGCCAGCAGAGTGCCGGGACAGCCCCACGGTGAGCAGTTCTTC	CASRVPGQPHGEQFF
TRBD1	TRBV10-3	NA	TRBJ1-3	TGTGCCATCAATCCGACAGGGCCCTCTGGAAACACCATATATTTT	CAINPTGPSGNTIYF
TRBD2	TRBV7-9	NA	TRBJ2-1	TGTGCCAGCAGCCCAAAGGTACTAGCGGGAGGTGGGAATGAGCAGTTCTTC	CASSPKVLAGGGNEQFF
TRBD1	TRBV7-3	NA	TRBJ2-7	TGTGCCAGCAGCTCCACCGGGACAGGGGTCTACGAGCAGTACTTC	CASSSTGTGVYEQYF
NA	TRBV7-8	once	TRBJ1-1	TGTGCCAGCAGCTCTTACAGTAACACTGAAGCTTTCTTT	CASSSYSNTEAFF
NA	TRBV6-1	NA	TRBJ1-1	TGTGCCAGCAGTGAAGCGCCTGGCATAACTGAAGCTTTCTTT	CASSEAPGITEAFF